This entry features one TCR beta chain sequence. Its cognate antigen is unknown. This sample is part of a study of cytomegalovirus exposure and HLA in healthy donors. V lost 4 bases and J 11 bases, leaving 11 bases between the germline ends. The germline CDR1 and CDR2 sequences are SGDLS and YYNGEE. The CDR3 loop spans 11 amino acids. General study findings and limits: Later, an analysis found that TCR clusters from the first cohort tended to co-occur in the 90 to 150 validation repertoires. Cytomegalovirus-associated status was assigned to about 150 TCR beta chains. Most observed TCR sequences were rare, whereas some public TCRs were detected in many donors. Specificity of three CMV-associated chains for CMV antigens was verified in vitro.

Only in-frame clones appear in the TCRdb table, and some are missing; sequencing was by immunoSEQ multiplex PCR. The sample contains 150,000 to 200,000 clones, around 88% of which appear only once. V and J are TRBV9 and TRBJ2-3; D is perhaps TRBD2 (6 bases). Sequencing was performed on PBMCs. This sequence was found in a woman aged 18-29 years in good health and CMV-seronegative. The CDR3 DNA follows: TGTGCCAGCAGCCCCGGGACTTGGCAGTATTTT. Its protein is CASSPGTWQYF.